These 5 T cell receptor beta chains share one sample of origin, sequenced in a study of blood T cells in healthy people across ages. Primers used in a second PCR of about 7 to 12 cycles were a sample-barcoded 5' primer and a J-beta primer mix. TCRdb used MiXCR to reprocess the 5' RACE reads, holding one entry per CDR3 protein. The table includes roughly 1.6 million distinct CDR3 sequences, about 31% detected once. The sequenced sample was blood. These receptors originate from a woman aged 25-40 years in good health.

The V and J genes are TRBV5-1 and TRBJ2-7, with 9 bases matching TRBD2. Germline V gene lookup returns CDR1 SGHRS and CDR2 YFSETQ. V lost 0 bases, J lost 2 bases, and 3 bases stayed unmatched. The length of the CDR3 is 15 residues. CDR3 sequence: CASSLEVAGAYEQYF. The CDR3 DNA follows: TGCGCCAGCAGCTTGGAGGTAGCGGGAGCCTACGAGCAGTACTTC.

This clonotype was found a few times. V is TRBV9 and J is TRBJ1-1; 12 bases align to TRBD1. Per germline, CDR1 SGDLS and CDR2 YYNGEE. V was clipped by 4 bases and J by 5 bases; unmatched bases: 6. The CDR3 spans 15 residues. CDR3 region: CASSKRDRGRTEAFF. The CDR3 DNA reads as TGTGCCAGCAGCAAACGGGACAGGGGGCGAACTGAAGCTTTCTTT.

This clonotype was seen ten or more times. The rearrangement links TRBV20-1 to TRBJ2-3; D is possibly TRBD1 (5 bases). CDR3 length: 16 residues. Trimming took 0 bases from V and 0 from J, leaving 13 bases between them. Germline V CDR1 and CDR2: DFQATT, SNEGSKA (reference sequence). The CDR3 loop reads CSARDLTATSTDTQYF. The CDR3 region has the DNA TGCAGTGCTAGAGATCTGACAGCTACTAGCACAGATACGCAGTATTTT.

This clonotype was observed at least ten times. V and J are TRBV5-1 and TRBJ2-7; possible D gene TRBD2, 6 bases. Trimming removed 4 bases from V and 0 bases from J, with 11 bases in between. The CDR3 loop spans 14 amino acids. Germline loops: CDR1 SGHRS, CDR2 YFSETQ. This CDR3 is CASSPGGSSYEQYF. CDR3 DNA sequence: TGCGCCAGCAGCCCCGGGGGTAGCTCCTACGAGCAGTACTTC.

This clonotype was seen a handful of times. This rearrangement joins TRBV12-3 or TRBV12-4 to TRBJ2-7, with a weak D call TRBD1 (5 bases). The ends were cut back, 0 bases at V and 4 bases at J, with 10 bases in the middle. This CDR3 has 14 residues. The CDR3 protein is CASSLAGVEYEQYF. The CDR3 nucleotides read TGTGCCAGCAGTTTAGCAGGGGTGGAATACGAGCAGTACTTC.